The present entry profiles one T cell receptor beta chain with its context. These data are taken from a study of blood T cell repertoires in COVID-19. Study context: Italy, Spain and the United States were the sources of the convalescent and acute COVID-19 samples. PBMCs, B-cell-depleted T cells, or T cells were the source of the cDNA or gDNA that made up the material.

Enrolment of Seattle patients took place during active infection, and they were followed longitudinally. V was clipped by 5 bases and J by 5 bases, with 14 bases between them. Per the germline V gene, CDR1 is SGDLS and CDR2 is YYNGEE. This CDR3 is built from 15 residues. Here immunoSEQ multiplex PCR was the method, and the copy in TCRdb shows in-frame clones only, minus some. Here the sample spans approximately 330,000 clones, 87% being singletons. The sequence derives from a young man with COVID-19, enrolled during active disease. The sequenced sample was peripheral blood. The genes are TRBV9 and TRBJ1-6; the D gene is possibly TRBD1 (6 bases). The CDR3 coding sequence is TGTGCCAGCAGTTCACAGGGTCTTAATAATTCACCCCTCCACTTT. Encoded protein: CASSSQGLNNSPLHF.